Presented here are 26 T cell receptor beta chains from one specimen sequenced in a study of blood T cells in healthy people across ages. PCR was performed a second time for roughly 7 to 12 cycles using a sample-barcoded 5' primer and a J-beta primer mix. TCRdb reanalysed the 5' RACE reads using MiXCR and keeps one entry per CDR3 protein. Of around 580,000 distinct CDR3 sequences listed, less than 60% are singletons. The specimen sequenced was blood. The receptors here all came from a man aged 80 or over in good health.

This clonotype was seen a few times. The rearrangement joins TRBV29-1 to TRBJ1-2; D is ambiguous. Between the trimmed V and J ends, which lost 6 bases and 7 bases, there was a span of 15 bases. The CDR3 runs to 12 residues. The germline V gene encodes CDR1 SQVTM and CDR2 ANQGSEA. Here the CDR3 DNA reads TGCAGCGTAGAGGGTTCTGGAGGTGGCTACACCTTC. Translating it yields CSVEGSGGGYTF. Drawing the rest from reference TRBV29-1 and TRBJ1-2, the complete variable domain is SAVISQKPSRDICQRGTSLTIQCQVDSQVTMMFWYRQQPGQSLTLIATANQGSEATYESGFVIDKFPISRPNLTFSTLTVSNMSPEDSSIYLCSVEGSGGGYTFGSGTRLTVV.

This chain links TRBV20-1 with TRBJ2-3; 8 bases map to TRBD2. V lost 0 bases to trimming and J lost 1 base; unmatched junction nucleotides: 3. The CDR3 is 15 residues long. The germline V gene encodes CDR1 DFQATT and CDR2 SNEGSKA (reference sequence). The CDR3 region has the DNA TGCAGTGCTAGAGATTTGCGGGAGGGCACAGATACGCAGTATTTT. It is translated as CSARDLREGTDTQYF.

This clonotype has only a few counts. The chain carries TRBV20-1 and TRBJ2-1, with TRBD2 matching over 13 bases. The CDR3 length is 15 residues. The trim removed 1 base at V and 6 bases at J, leaving 3 bases unmatched. Germline loops: CDR1 DFQATT, CDR2 SNEGSKA (reference sequence). This CDR3 reads CSARAGTSGVNEQFF. The CDR3, as DNA: TGCAGTGCTAGAGCCGGGACTAGCGGGGTCAATGAGCAGTTCTTC.

This clonotype appeared a few times. CDR3 sequence: CASSFGLAGFNPYNEQFF. DNA of the CDR3: TGCGCCAGCAGCTTTGGACTAGCGGGATTTAATCCCTACAATGAGCAGTTCTTC. This chain connects TRBV5-1 to TRBJ2-1; 12 bases are a match to TRBD2. CDR1 and CDR2 from the germline V gene are SGHRS and YFSETQ. The CDR3 loop spans 18 amino acids. V gave up 2 bases and J gave up 2 bases; unmatched junction bases: 8.

CDR3 nucleotide sequence: TGTGCCAGCAGCCCCGGACAGCAGTATTCACCCCTCCACTTT. This codes for CASSPGQQYSPLHF. J is TRBJ1-6 and V is TRBV7-9, with D possibly matching TRBD1 (6 bases). The CDR3 is made up of 14 amino acids. Looked up from germline, CDR1 is SEHNR and CDR2 is FQNEAQ (reference sequence). V was pared by 5 bases and J by 8 bases, with 13 bases between.

This chain connects TRBV20-1 to TRBJ2-7; possible D gene TRBD2, 6 bases. Trimming left V 5 bases short and J 1 base short, with 18 bases between. CDR1 and CDR2 from the germline V gene are DFQATT and SNEGSKA (reference sequence). The CDR3 loop spans 15 amino acids. The CDR3 DNA reads as TGCAGTGCTCCGATACTAGTACGGGGGTCCTACGAGCAGTACTTC. This encodes CSAPILVRGSYEQYF.

The J gene is TRBJ1-1, the V gene TRBV20-1, with unresolved D. Germline-derived CDR1 and CDR2 are DFQATT and SNEGSKA (reference sequence). The CDR3 loop spans 14 amino acids. Trimming took 2 bases from V and 0 from J, leaving 10 bases between them. CDR3 DNA sequence: TGCAGTGCTAGACAATGGACCATGAACACTGAAGCTTTCTTT. This gives the protein CSARQWTMNTEAFF.

Written as DNA, the CDR3 is TGCAGCGTTGAAGAGGGGAGCGGTTGGAGCTCCTACAATGAGCAGTTCTTC. This translates into CSVEEGSGWSSYNEQFF. The rearrangement links TRBV29-1 to TRBJ2-1, with D possibly matching TRBD2 (5 bases). There are 17 residues in the CDR3. V shed 0 bases and J shed 0 bases, with 15 bases lying between them. Germline V gene sequence: CDR1 SQVTM, CDR2 ANQGSEA.

This clonotype has just a few counts. The chain combines TRBV20-1 with TRBJ1-4; D gene unclear. CDR1 DFQATT and CDR2 SNEGSKA come from the germline V gene (reference sequence). Trimming took off 0 bases at V and 5 bases at J, with 13 bases between the two ends. The CDR3 is 15 residues long. The CDR3 bases are TGCAGTGCTAGAGATTTAGGCAGGAGCAATGAAAAACTGTTTTTT. This codes for CSARDLGRSNEKLFF.

This rearrangement joins TRBV7-2 to TRBJ2-1; 9 nucleotides align to TRBD2. The CDR3 extends over 16 amino acids. Germline CDR1 SGHTA, CDR2 FQGNSA. J was trimmed by 3 bases and V by 5 bases; bases with no gene match: 8. CDR3 residues: CASSLRSGGNYNEQFF. CDR3 nucleotide sequence: TGTGCCAGCAGCCTACGAAGCGGGGGGAACTACAATGAGCAGTTCTTC.

The chain is built from TRBV20-1 and TRBJ2-5; a possible D gene is TRBD1 (6 bases). This CDR3 is 14 amino acids long. With 3 bases removed from V and 5 bases from J, the gap between germline ends came to 16 bases. CDR1 and CDR2 from the germline V gene are DFQATT and SNEGSKA (reference sequence). CDR3 residues: CSASPGGRGETQYF. In DNA form, the CDR3 reads TGCAGTGCTAGTCCTGGGGGCCGAGGGGAGACCCAGTACTTC.

This clonotype was observed once. The V gene is TRBV7-9, the J gene TRBJ2-7; a possible D gene is TRBD1 (7 bases). The closer fit of TRBJ2-5 to the DNA end suggests the J call may be wrong. CDR3 length: 14 amino acids. Germline loops: CDR1 SEHNR, CDR2 FQNEAQ (reference sequence). The CDR3 is CASSPPEGAETQYF. DNA of the CDR3: TGTGCCAGCAGCCCCCCGGAGGGGGCGGAGACCCAGTACTTC.

The V and J genes are TRBV20-1 and TRBJ1-1, with D possibly being TRBD1 (5 bases). The V gene lost 5 bases and the J gene lost 0 bases, with 13 bases spanning the gap. Germline CDR1 and CDR2: DFQATT and SNEGSKA (reference sequence). CDR3 length: 14 residues. The CDR3 DNA is TGCAGTGCTCCCCAGGGAGAACTGAACACTGAAGCTTTCTTT. The encoded protein is CSAPQGELNTEAFF.

The gene calls are TRBV27 and TRBJ1-2, with D hard to call. Trimming took 4 bases from V and 7 from J, leaving 16 bases between them. Germline CDR1 reads MNHEY; CDR2 reads SMNVEV (reference sequence). CDR3 length equals 14 residues. The CDR3 bases are TGTGCCAGCAGTTCAAGGCTGATCCTTCCTGGCTACACCTTC. This translates into CASSSRLILPGYTF.

The V gene is TRBV29-1, the J gene TRBJ2-3; D uncertain. Trimming shortened V by 3 bases and J by 5 bases, and 15 bases separated the two germline ends. Germline CDR1 and CDR2: SQVTM and ANQGSEA. This CDR3 comprises 14 residues. The DNA for the CDR3 is TGCAGCGTTGAGGGGTCAGCCACCATAGATACGCAGTATTTT. Amino acids: CSVEGSATIDTQYF.

The chain uses TRBV2 and TRBJ2-3, with a possible D match to TRBD2 (6 bases). Trimming took 10 bases from V and 6 from J, leaving 17 bases between them. The germline V gene encodes CDR1 SNHLY and CDR2 FYNNEI. The CDR3 extends over 13 amino acids. CDR3: CAIKTGVADTQYF. As DNA, the CDR3 is TGTGCCATCAAGACGGGAGTAGCGGATACGCAGTATTTT.

On this clonotype itself: Just one base apart from a much larger clone, this may be a read error. V and J are TRBV7-9 and TRBJ2-6; 11 bases are shared with TRBD2. Germline assignment: CDR1 SEHNR and CDR2 FQNEAQ (reference sequence). The V segment lost 5 bases and the J segment 3 bases; nucleotides outside the gene matches: 9. The CDR3 spans 18 residues. CDR3 region: CASSRTLAGGDGANVLTF. The CDR3 DNA sequence: TGTGCCAGCAGCCGTACTCTAGCGGGGGGTGATGGGGCCAACGTCCTGACTTTC.

The CDR3 protein is CAISLAGGRIYEQYF. For the CDR3, the DNA is TGTGCCATCAGCCTAGCGGGAGGGCGAATTTACGAGCAGTACTTC. The chain is built from TRBV10-3 and TRBJ2-5, with 12 nucleotides matching TRBD2. The J call is uncertain, as TRBJ2-7 better fits the DNA end. Germline CDR1 reads ENHRY; CDR2 reads SYGVKD. CDR3 length equals 15 residues.

The rearrangement uses TRBV20-1 and TRBJ2-1; 7 bases agree with TRBD1. The CDR3 is made up of 13 amino acids. V lost 7 bases, J lost 4 bases, and 7 bases stayed unmatched. Germline CDR1 DFQATT, CDR2 SNEGSKA (reference sequence). CDR3 nucleotides: TGCAGTGTCCCCGACAGGGCTTACAATGAGCAGTTCTTC. It yields the protein CSVPDRAYNEQFF.

V usage is TRBV20-1 and J usage is TRBJ2-4, with 7 bases lining up with TRBD2. The CDR3 spans 17 residues. The germline V gene has CDR1 DFQATT and CDR2 SNEGSKA (reference sequence). The junction had 12 bases not matched to a gene; V was cut back by 2 bases and J by 2 bases. The CDR3 DNA follows: TGCAGTGCTAGACCCCCACGGGGGGAACCCACCAAAAACATTCAGTACTTC. Its translation is CSARPPRGEPTKNIQYF.

This clonotype was recorded a few times. V and J are TRBV20-1 and TRBJ2-5, with 11 positions matching TRBD1. Germline lookup yields CDR1 DFQATT and CDR2 SNEGSKA (reference sequence). The length of the CDR3 is 14 residues. The V and J ends lost 2 bases and 5 bases, in that order; junction bases with no gene match: 4. The CDR3 sequence is CSARSDRGPETQYF. The DNA of the CDR3 is TGCAGTGCTAGATCGGACAGGGGGCCGGAGACCCAGTACTTC.

This chain's CDR3 is CASSFPGSGANVLTF. As DNA, the CDR3 is TGTGCCAGCAGTTTTCCGGGATCTGGGGCCAACGTCCTGACTTTC. The chain links TRBV28 to TRBJ2-6; tentative D call: TRBD2 (5 bases). The germline V gene encodes CDR1 MDHEN and CDR2 SYDVKM. The V end was cut by 3 bases, the J end by 1 base, with 7 bases between. The CDR3 is 15 amino acids.

This clonotype came up once. CDR3 residues: CASSQGTDIDYGYTF. The CDR3 coding sequence is TGCGCCAGCAGCCAAGGGACCGACATAGACTATGGCTACACCTTC. The chain joins TRBV4-1 to TRBJ1-2, with D unclear. The CDR3 is made up of 15 amino acids. V lost 1 base, J lost 3 bases, and 12 bases lay in between. The germline V gene encodes CDR1 MGHRA and CDR2 YSYEKL.

The chain has TRBV4-3 and TRBJ2-4; D unresolved. The J call may be wrong; the DNA end is better matched by TRBJ2-7. The CDR3 has 16 residues. The germline gives CDR1 LGHNA, CDR2 YSLEER. The CDR3: CASSQGRVGYSYEQYF. CDR3 in DNA: TGCGCCAGCAGCCAGGGTCGGGTAGGCTACTCCTACGAGCAGTACTTC.

This clonotype was detected many times. In nucleotides, the CDR3 is TGTGCCAGCAGCTTAGGTGTGGGGAACTATGGCTACACCTTC. It encodes CASSLGVGNYGYTF. This sequence joins TRBV7-2 and TRBJ1-2; D is unresolved. CDR3 length: 14 residues. Trimming took 1 base from V and 2 from J, leaving 8 bases between them. Germline assignment: CDR1 SGHTA and CDR2 FQGNSA.

The chain combines TRBV5-8 with TRBJ1-2; D perhaps matches TRBD1 (5 bases). V was cut by 2 bases and J by 0 bases, with 11 bases left in between. CDR1 is SGHTS, CDR2 YDEGEE, per germline. The CDR3 is made up of 15 amino acids. The DNA for the CDR3 is TGTGCCAGCAGCTTCGACAGAGAATCTAACTATGGCTACACCTTC. Its protein product is CASSFDRESNYGYTF.